These 6 T cell receptor beta chains share one sample of origin, sequenced in a study of tumor-infiltrating lymphocytes in localized non-small cell lung cancer. Sequenced by immunoSEQ multiplex PCR; TCRdb stores in-frame clones only, minus some. The sample consists of around 12,000 clones, just over 65% of them appearing once. Sequenced input: uninvolved lung tissue not adjacent to the tumor. The origin of the receptors is a human donor with non-small cell lung cancer.

The rearrangement uses TRBV28 and TRBJ2-1; 7 bases align to TRBD1. Unmatched junction bases numbered 17, after V lost 5 bases and J lost 1 base. Germline CDR1 and CDR2: MDHEN and SYDVKM. This CDR3 comprises 19 residues. CDR3 region: CASSPQKRTGATSYNEQFF. CDR3 nucleotide sequence: TGTGCCAGCAGTCCCCAGAAACGAACAGGGGCGACTTCCTACAATGAGCAGTTCTTC.

The chain combines TRBV5-1 with TRBJ1-6; 7 bases line up with TRBD1. The germline CDR1 and CDR2 sequences are SGHRS and YFSETQ. Losses at the gene ends were 4 bases for V and 1 base for J; bases not matched to a gene: 5. The CDR3 is made up of 16 amino acids. The CDR3 DNA reads TGCGCCAGCAGCCGAGGGGGCTGGTCCTATAATTCACCCCTCCACTTT. It yields the protein CASSRGGWSYNSPLHF.

The gene calls are TRBV4-3 and TRBJ2-1; TRBD2 might be the D (5 bases). Germline lookup yields CDR1 LGHNA and CDR2 YSLEER. The CDR3 contains 12 residues. V was pared by 3 bases and J by 9 bases, with 9 bases between. The CDR3 sequence: CASSQSRGEQFF. For the CDR3, the DNA is TGCGCCAGCAGCCAGAGTCGGGGTGAGCAGTTCTTC.

V and J are TRBV4-2 and TRBJ2-1, with TRBD1 matching over 10 bases. V was pared by 0 bases and J by 3 bases, with 2 bases of the junction left unmatched. The germline CDR1 and CDR2 sequences are LGHNA and YNFKEQ. The CDR3 spans 16 residues. CDR3 sequence (DNA): TGTGCCAGCAGCCAAGATTGGGACAGGGGCTACAATGAGCAGTTCTTC. Translated: CASSQDWDRGYNEQFF.

This clone has just a few counts. CDR3 region: CASSLFSRGGYNSPLHF. The CDR3 coding sequence is TGTGCCAGCAGTTTATTTTCCAGGGGGGGCTATAATTCACCCCTCCACTTT. The chain couples TRBV27 to TRBJ1-6, with 7 nucleotides matching TRBD1. In germline, CDR1 is MNHEY, CDR2 SMNVEV (reference sequence). The CDR3 spans 17 residues. Trimming removed 1 base from V and 3 bases from J; junction bases left unmatched: 6.

This clone has only a few counts. This sequence joins TRBV6-1 and TRBJ2-7; D is perhaps TRBD2 (7 bases). V was trimmed by 4 bases and J by 9 bases, leaving 16 bases between them. This CDR3 comprises 13 residues. CDR1 is MNHNS and CDR2 is SASEGT in the germline V gene. The CDR3 coding sequence is TGTGCCAGCAGTGGAAACTCAGGGGAGGGGCAGTACTTC. This gives the protein CASSGNSGEGQYF.